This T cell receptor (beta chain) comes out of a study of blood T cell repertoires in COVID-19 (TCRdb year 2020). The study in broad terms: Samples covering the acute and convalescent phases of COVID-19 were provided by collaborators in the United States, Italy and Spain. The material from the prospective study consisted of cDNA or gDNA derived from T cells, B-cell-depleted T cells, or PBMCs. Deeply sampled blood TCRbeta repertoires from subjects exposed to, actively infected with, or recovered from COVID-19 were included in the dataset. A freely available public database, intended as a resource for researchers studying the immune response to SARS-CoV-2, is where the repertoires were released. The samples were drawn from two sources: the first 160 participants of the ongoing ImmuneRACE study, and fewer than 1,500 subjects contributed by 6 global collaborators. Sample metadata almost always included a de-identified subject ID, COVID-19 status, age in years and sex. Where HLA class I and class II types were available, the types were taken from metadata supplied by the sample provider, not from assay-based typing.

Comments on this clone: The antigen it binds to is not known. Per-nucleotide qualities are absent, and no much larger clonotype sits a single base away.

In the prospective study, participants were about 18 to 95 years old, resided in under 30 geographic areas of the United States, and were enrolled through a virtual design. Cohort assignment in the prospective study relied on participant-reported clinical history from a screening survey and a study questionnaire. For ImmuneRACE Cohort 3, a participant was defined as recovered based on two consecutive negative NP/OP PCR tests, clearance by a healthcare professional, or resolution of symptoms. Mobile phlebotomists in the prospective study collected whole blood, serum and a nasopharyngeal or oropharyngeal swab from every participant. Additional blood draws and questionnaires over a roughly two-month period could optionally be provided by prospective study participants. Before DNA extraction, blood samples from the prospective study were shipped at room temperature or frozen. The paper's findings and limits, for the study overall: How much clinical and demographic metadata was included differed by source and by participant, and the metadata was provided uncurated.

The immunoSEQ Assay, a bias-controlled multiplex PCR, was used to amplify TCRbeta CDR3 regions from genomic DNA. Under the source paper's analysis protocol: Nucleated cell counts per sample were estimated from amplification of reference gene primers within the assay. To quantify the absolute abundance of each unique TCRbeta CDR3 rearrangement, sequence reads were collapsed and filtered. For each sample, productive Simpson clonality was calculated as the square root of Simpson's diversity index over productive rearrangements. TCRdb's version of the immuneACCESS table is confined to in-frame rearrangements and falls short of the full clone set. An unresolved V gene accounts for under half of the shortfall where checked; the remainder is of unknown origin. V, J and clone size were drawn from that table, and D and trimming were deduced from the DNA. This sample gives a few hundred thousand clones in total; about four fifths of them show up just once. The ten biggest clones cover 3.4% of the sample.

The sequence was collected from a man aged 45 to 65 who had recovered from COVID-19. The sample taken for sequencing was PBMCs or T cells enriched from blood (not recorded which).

The DNA sequence reads TGTGCCAGTAGAGCTGAGGCGAACACCGGGGAGCTGTTTTTT. It encodes CASRAEANTGELFF. The V gene is TRBV19 and the J gene is TRBJ2-2; no D gene can be assigned with confidence. Including the terminal cysteine and phenylalanine, the CDR3 comprises 14 residues. Of the read, only the CDR3 DNA is kept; its 42 bases are in frame from base 1. The germline V gene (reference sequence) gives CDR1 as LNHDA and CDR2 as SQIVND. The V and J ends are trimmed by 6 bases and 0 bases, leaving 8 bases between them.